The rows below give T cell receptor beta chains drawn from one sample of a study of shared clonotypes between healthy human individuals. The assay was immunoSEQ multiplex PCR, and TCRdb's table has in-frame clones only and misses some. This table holds some 690,000 clones, roughly 88% found once. The sample was memory CD8+ T cells from PBMCs. The receptor set was obtained from a man in his late teens or twenties in good health. Some clones in this sample may be carry-over from other donors' samples. Both conserved end residues are part of each CDR3. The D gene is left open where the match is weak. Not all rows give a size; the values are once, few, many and, for expanded clones, a class.

d_gene	v_gene	abundance	j_gene	CDR3nt	CDR3aa
TRBD2	TRBV11-2	-	TRBJ2-1	TGTGCCAGCTCGGGAGGGGACGACTCCTACAATGAGCAGTTCTTC	CASSGGDDSYNEQFF
-	TRBV4-2	-	TRBJ1-1	TGTGCCAGCAGCTTTACTGGGAACACTGAAGCTTTCTTT	CASSFTGNTEAFF
-	TRBV29-1	once	TRBJ2-5	TGCAGCGTTCTGACTCTTGGGGACAAGGAAGCTGACTACCAAGAGACCCAGTACTTC	CSVLTLGDKEADYQETQYF
-	TRBV29-1	-	TRBJ1-2	TGCAGCGACGACACAGAATCTTCTAACTATGGCTACACCTTC	CSDDTESSNYGYTF
TRBD2	TRBV28	-	TRBJ2-7	TGTGCCAGCAGCCTCGGACTAGCGGGTGTAGAGCAGTACTTC	CASSLGLAGVEQYF
-	TRBV28	-	TRBJ2-7	TGTGCCAGCAGTTTAAATAACGAGCAGTACTTC	CASSLNNEQYF
-	TRBV28	-	TRBJ1-5	TGTGCCAGCAGTTTAGGCAGGGCGAATCGTCAGCCCCAGCATTTT	CASSLGRANRQPQHF
-	TRBV28	-	TRBJ1-5	TGTGCCAGCAATTCCCTCGACTCCGATCAGCCCCAGCATTTT	CASNSLDSDQPQHF
-	TRBV5-1	-	TRBJ2-1	TGCGCCAGCAGCTTACTGGATCTAAGCTCCTACAATGAGCAGTTCTTC	CASSLLDLSSYNEQFF
TRBD1	TRBV10-1	-	TRBJ2-1	TGCGCCAGCAGTGAGCGCCGGGACAGAGATTTGGAGCAGTTCTTC	CASSERRDRDLEQFF
-	TRBV5-6	-	TRBJ1-4	TGTGCCAGCAGCCCGGGGACGGGGGTGGAAAAACTGTTTTTT	CASSPGTGVEKLFF
-	TRBV27	-	TRBJ2-5	TGTGCCAGCACGCCCCTTGCGGCTCAAGAGACCCAGTACTTC	CASTPLAAQETQYF
TRBD1	TRBV19	-	TRBJ2-1	TGTGCCAGTAGCCAGGGGGCGGATGAGCAGTTCTTC	CASSQGADEQFF
TRBD1	TRBV28	-	TRBJ2-1	TGTGCCAGCAGATCAGGGGGCGCCTACAATGAGCAGTTCTTC	CASRSGGAYNEQFF
TRBD2	TRBV7-4	-	TRBJ2-7	TGTGCCAGCAGCTTAGTGGGATATAGCGGGAGGTCCCACGAGCAGTACTTC	CASSLVGYSGRSHEQYF
-	TRBV25-1	-	TRBJ1-3	TGTGCCAGCAGTGTAGGTATCTCTGGAAACACCATATATTTT	CASSVGISGNTIYF
-	TRBV5-1	-	TRBJ2-2	TGCGCCAGCAGCCTCTGGGACGAGCCGGGCACCGGGGAGCTGTTTTTT	CASSLWDEPGTGELFF
-	TRBV27	-	TRBJ1-6	TGTGCCAGCAGTTCCCTAGTGACACCGGGCGGATCACCCCTCCACTTT	CASSSLVTPGGSPLHF
-	TRBV10-3	few	TRBJ1-1	TGTGCCATCAGGGTACAGGCCATGAACACTGAAGCTTTCTTT	CAIRVQAMNTEAFF
TRBD2	TRBV6-5	-	TRBJ2-1	TGTGCCAGCACCGAGGGACTAGCCGGCTACAATGAGCAGTTCTTC	CASTEGLAGYNEQFF
TRBD2	TRBV27	-	TRBJ2-1	TGTGCCAGCAGCTGGGCCTTGGGGACTAGCGGACTCCATGAGCAGTTCTTC	CASSWALGTSGLHEQFF
-	TRBV4-1	-	TRBJ2-4	TGCGCCAGCAGCCAGCAGGGGACCAAAAACATTCAGTACTTC	CASSQQGTKNIQYF
-	TRBV7-2	few	TRBJ2-7	TGTGCCATCGAGGACAGTGCCTACGAGCAGTACTTC	CAIEDSAYEQYF
-	TRBV2	-	TRBJ1-1	TGTGCCAGCACCCCCCTGGGGGACACTGAAGCTTTCTTT	CASTPLGDTEAFF